Many counts were recorded for the clone carrying this T cell receptor (beta chain). Its antigen is still unknown. Via MiXCR, TCRdb re-called the 5' RACE reads, giving one row per CDR3 protein. The data hold a few hundred thousand distinct CDR3 sequences, with about a fifth observed a single time. Germline CDR1 SGHTA, CDR2 FQGNSA. The CDR3 loop spans 14 amino acids. Trimming left V 2 bases short and J 8 bases short, with 13 bases between. The sample belongs to a study of CD8 T cells in ankylosing spondylitis. Broader study findings: Earlier reports found some motif variants in synovial fluid and blood in reactive arthritis. It appeared that ankylosing spondylitis blood was characterized by a TCR beta motif of about 8 highly homologous variants. A CD8+ phenotype characterized the disease-linked clones, which were relatively rare in peripheral blood.

The sequence was collected from a male donor with ankylosing spondylitis. The source material was blood, either unsorted or a sorted T cell fraction (not recorded which). The chain couples TRBV7-2 to TRBJ2-1, with a possible D match to TRBD1 (5 bases). CDR3 sequence reads: CASSLTVQGDEQFF. The CDR3 region has the DNA TGTGCCAGCAGCTTAACTGTGCAGGGTGATGAGCAGTTCTTC.